Listed here are 8 T cell receptor beta chains from one sample, sequenced in a study of cytomegalovirus exposure and HLA in healthy donors. Primers for the PCR totalled 60 Vbeta and 13 Jbeta. Some clones are missing from TCRdb's copy, which holds only in-frame ones; the method was immunoSEQ multiplex PCR. The data show roughly 140,000 clones, with around four fifths seen just once and roughly 2% held by the top ten. Sequences were obtained from PBMCs. The receptors originated from a man aged 25 to 45 in good health and CMV-seronegative.

CDR3 coding DNA: TGTGCCAGCAGCGCCCGGACAGGGGGCCTTCTCTCTGGGGCCAACGTCCTGACTTTC. This codes for CASSARTGGLLSGANVLTF. The V and J genes are TRBV9 and TRBJ2-6, with TRBD1 matching 11 bases. V was pared by 3 bases and J by 0 bases, with 8 bases of the junction left unmatched. Per the germline V gene, CDR1 is SGDLS and CDR2 is YYNGEE. The CDR3 extends over 19 amino acids.

This chain links TRBV27 with TRBJ1-2; 8 bases are shared with TRBD1. The CDR3 has 15 residues. The V gene's germline CDR1 is MNHEY and CDR2 SMNVEV (reference sequence). The junction had 9 bases not matched to a gene; V was cut back by 5 bases and J by 4 bases. The CDR3 here is CASSPGTGPTYGYTF. The CDR3 DNA sequence: TGTGCCAGCAGTCCCGGGACAGGACCCACCTATGGCTACACCTTC.

The V gene is TRBV15, the J gene TRBJ2-3; 7 positions match TRBD2. The CDR3 has 15 amino acids. The germline CDR1 and CDR2 sequences are LNHNV and YYDKDF (reference sequence). V lost 1 base, J lost 4 bases, and 5 bases stayed unmatched. The CDR3, as DNA: TGTGCCACCAGCAGAGTGGGGGGGAAATCAGATACGCAGTATTTT. As protein: CATSRVGGKSDTQYF.

This clone was detected only a few times. The chain recombines TRBV19 with TRBJ2-7, with 9 bases that match TRBD1. Per germline, CDR1 LNHDA and CDR2 SQIVND (reference sequence). Losses at the gene ends were 4 bases for V and 1 base for J; bases not matched to a gene: 5. The CDR3 runs to 15 residues. CDR3 in DNA: TGTGCCAGTAGTACTGGGACAGGGAATTCCTACGAGCAGTACTTC. It encodes CASSTGTGNSYEQYF.

This clone was recorded a few times. The chain links TRBV7-2 to TRBJ2-7; 8 positions agree with TRBD2. V was clipped by 3 bases and J by 3 bases; unmatched bases: 4. Germline lookup yields CDR1 SGHTA and CDR2 FQGNSA. CDR3 length: 14 residues. The chain's CDR3 is CASSFGGGIYEQYF. In DNA form, the CDR3 reads TGTGCCAGCAGCTTCGGGGGGGGTATCTACGAGCAGTACTTC. The whole variable domain, filled in from reference TRBV7-2 and TRBJ2-7, reads GAGVSQSPSNKVTEKGKDVELRCDPISGHTALYWYRQSLGQGLEFLIYFQGNSAPDKSGLPSDRFSAERTGGSVSTLTIQRTQQEDSAVYLCASSFGGGIYEQYFGPGTRLTVT.

This clone has only a few counts. The chain has TRBV6-5 and TRBJ1-1; D is ambiguous. This CDR3 region has 11 residues. Germline V CDR1 and CDR2: MNHEY, SVGAGI. Trimming left V 7 bases short and J 7 bases short, with 10 bases between. This CDR3 reads CASTGPLEAFF. Here the CDR3 DNA reads TGTGCCAGCACGGGTCCCCTTGAAGCTTTCTTT.

The gene calls are TRBV5-1 and TRBJ2-1; 10 nucleotides agree with TRBD2. Germline loops: CDR1 SGHRS, CDR2 YFSETQ. The CDR3 length is 16 residues. V shed 7 bases, J shed 2 bases, and the junction held 9 bases outside the gene matches. This chain's CDR3 is CASSSSGGAPYNEQFF. CDR3 in DNA: TGCGCCAGCTCCTCTAGCGGGGGAGCCCCCTACAATGAGCAGTTCTTC.

This clone occurred once. The CDR3 is CASSTTSGTEQYF. CDR3 nucleotide sequence: TGTGCCAGCAGCACCACTAGCGGAACGGAGCAGTACTTC. The rearrangement joins TRBV2 to TRBJ2-7; 8 nucleotides match TRBD2. The ends lost 6 bases at V and 7 bases at J; junction bases unmatched: 8. The CDR3 is made up of 13 amino acids. Germline values: CDR1 SNHLY, CDR2 FYNNEI.